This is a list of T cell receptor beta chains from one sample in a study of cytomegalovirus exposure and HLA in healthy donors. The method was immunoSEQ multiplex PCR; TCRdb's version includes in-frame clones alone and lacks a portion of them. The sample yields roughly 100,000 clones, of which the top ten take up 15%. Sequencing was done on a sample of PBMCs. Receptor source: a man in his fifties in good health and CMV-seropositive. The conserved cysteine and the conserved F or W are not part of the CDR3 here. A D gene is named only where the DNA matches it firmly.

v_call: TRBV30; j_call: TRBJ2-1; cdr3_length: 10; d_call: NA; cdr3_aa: AYDLGRRDEV
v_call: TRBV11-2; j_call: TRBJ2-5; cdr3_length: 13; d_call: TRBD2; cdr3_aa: ASSSINGGVETQY
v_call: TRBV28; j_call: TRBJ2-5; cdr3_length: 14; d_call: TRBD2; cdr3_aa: ASKGGRAPGQETQY
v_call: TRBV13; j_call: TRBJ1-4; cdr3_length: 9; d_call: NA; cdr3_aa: ASSGRGKLF
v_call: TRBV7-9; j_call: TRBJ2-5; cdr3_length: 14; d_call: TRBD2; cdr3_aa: ASSLGTSGTQETQY
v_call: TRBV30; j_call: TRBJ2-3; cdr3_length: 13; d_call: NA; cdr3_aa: AWSARGQLTDTQY
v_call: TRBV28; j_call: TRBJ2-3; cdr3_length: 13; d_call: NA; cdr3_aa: ASSWGGIRTDTQY
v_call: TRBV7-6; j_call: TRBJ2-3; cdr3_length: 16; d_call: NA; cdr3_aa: ASSLGHPRAGRTDTQY
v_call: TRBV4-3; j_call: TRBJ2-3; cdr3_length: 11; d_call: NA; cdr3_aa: ASSESFGDTQY
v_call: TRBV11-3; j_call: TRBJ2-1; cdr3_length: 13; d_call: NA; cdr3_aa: ASSSRRASYNEQF
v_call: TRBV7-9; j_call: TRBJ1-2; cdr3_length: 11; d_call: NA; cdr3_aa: ASSRVRVDGYT
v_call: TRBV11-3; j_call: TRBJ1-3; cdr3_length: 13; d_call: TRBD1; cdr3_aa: ASSARTGSGNTIY
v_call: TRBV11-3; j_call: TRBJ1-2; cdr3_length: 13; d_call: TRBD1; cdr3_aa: ASSPDTRQGGGYT
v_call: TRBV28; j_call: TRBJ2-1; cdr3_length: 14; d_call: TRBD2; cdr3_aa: ASSLWSSGNYNEQF
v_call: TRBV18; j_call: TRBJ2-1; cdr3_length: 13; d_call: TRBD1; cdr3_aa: ASSPGTGGFNEQF
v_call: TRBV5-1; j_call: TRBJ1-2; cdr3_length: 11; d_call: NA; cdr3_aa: ASSSRQNYGYT
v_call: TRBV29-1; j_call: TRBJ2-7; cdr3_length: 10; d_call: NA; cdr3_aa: SVEVGGDEQY
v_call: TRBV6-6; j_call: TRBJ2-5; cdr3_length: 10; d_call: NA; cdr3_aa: ASRGAQETQY
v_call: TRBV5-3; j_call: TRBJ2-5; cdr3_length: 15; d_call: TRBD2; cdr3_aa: ARTGLAGGGSQETQY
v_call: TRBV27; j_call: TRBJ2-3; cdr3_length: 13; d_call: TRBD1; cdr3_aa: ASRPFRGRTDTQY
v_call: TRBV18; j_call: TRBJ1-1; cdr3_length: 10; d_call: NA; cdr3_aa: ASSQGNTEAF
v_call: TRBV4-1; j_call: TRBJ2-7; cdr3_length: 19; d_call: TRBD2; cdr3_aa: ASSQGTLAGGRPPKYYEQY
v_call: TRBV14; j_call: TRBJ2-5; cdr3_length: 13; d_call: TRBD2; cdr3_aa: ASSQNSGSGETQY
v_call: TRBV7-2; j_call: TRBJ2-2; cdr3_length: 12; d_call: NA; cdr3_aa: ASSPEGYTGELF
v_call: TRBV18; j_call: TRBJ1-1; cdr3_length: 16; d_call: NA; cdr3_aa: ASSPSRLRPRKNTEAF
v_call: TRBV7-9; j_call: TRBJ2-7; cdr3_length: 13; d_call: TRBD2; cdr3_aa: ASSPPSGSLYEQY
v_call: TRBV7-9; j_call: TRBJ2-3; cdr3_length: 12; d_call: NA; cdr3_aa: ASSRRDTTDTQY
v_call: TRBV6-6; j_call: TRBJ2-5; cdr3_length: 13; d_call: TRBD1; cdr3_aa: ASSSGAGGFETQY
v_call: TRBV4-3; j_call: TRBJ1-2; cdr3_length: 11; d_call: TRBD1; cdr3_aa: ASSLLQGSGYT
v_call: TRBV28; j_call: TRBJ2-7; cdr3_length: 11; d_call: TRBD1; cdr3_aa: ASRGQGAREQY
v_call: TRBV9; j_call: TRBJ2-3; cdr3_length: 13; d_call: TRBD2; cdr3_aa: ASSHRLAGTDTQY
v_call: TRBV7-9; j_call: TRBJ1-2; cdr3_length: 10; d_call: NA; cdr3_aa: ASSFGGNGYT
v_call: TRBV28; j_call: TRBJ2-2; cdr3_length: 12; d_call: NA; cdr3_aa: ASSLPANTGELF
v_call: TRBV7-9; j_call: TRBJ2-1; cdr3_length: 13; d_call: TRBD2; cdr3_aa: ASTLGPSGYNEQF
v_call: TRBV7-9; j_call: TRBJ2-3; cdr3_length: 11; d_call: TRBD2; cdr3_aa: ASAAGGTDTQY
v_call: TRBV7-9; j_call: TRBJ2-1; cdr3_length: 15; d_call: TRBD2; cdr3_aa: ASSLPVGLAADEEQF
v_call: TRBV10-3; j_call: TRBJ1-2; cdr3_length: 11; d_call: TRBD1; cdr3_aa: ATRDRGDYGYT
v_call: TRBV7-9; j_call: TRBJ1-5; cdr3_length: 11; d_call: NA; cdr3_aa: ASSPDTYQPQH
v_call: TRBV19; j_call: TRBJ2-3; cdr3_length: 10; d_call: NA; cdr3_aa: ASVGQTDTQY
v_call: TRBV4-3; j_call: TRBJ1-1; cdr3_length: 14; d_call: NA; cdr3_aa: ASSQVGTDYYTEAF
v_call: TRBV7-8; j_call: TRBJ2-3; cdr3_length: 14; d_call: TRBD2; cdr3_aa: ASSSLGGGGTDTQY
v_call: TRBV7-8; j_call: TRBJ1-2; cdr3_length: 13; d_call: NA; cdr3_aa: ASSLDRAPAYGYT
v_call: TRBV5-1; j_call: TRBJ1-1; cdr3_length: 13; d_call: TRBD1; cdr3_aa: ASFGTGGRNTEAF
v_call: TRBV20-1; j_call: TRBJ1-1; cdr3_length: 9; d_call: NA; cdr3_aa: SASRGIEAF
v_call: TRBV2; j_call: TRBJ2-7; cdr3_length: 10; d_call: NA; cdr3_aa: ASSGPAYEQY
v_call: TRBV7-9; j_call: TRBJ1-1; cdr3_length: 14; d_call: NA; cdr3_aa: ASRVARGKSYTEAF
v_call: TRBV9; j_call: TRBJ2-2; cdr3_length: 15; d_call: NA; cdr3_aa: ASSVVGASPRTGELF